The 10 T cell receptor beta chains presented below share a single source sample, sequenced in a study of CXCR3-negative and CXCR3-positive naive CD8 T cells. TRB cDNA libraries were made by UMI-labeled 5' RACE. One entry per CDR3 protein, without DNA, is what TCRdb gives after re-calling the 5' RACE reads. The repertoire table contains over 100,000 distinct CDR3 sequences. Sample: naive CXCR3- CD8+ T cells from blood. Subset specified: CD45RO-CCR7+CD27+CD95- naive CD8+ T cells lacking CXCR3 (TNR3-). These receptors were obtained from a human donor in good health. Some clones in this sample may be carry-over from other donors' samples.

The chain employs TRBV14 and TRBJ2-1; TCRdb calls TRBD2, which cannot be checked without DNA. This CDR3 has 15 amino acids. Germline V gives CDR1 SGHDN, CDR2 FVKESK. CDR3 loop: CASSQRGGAYNEQFF.

The chain uses TRBV27 and TRBJ2-1; TCRdb's D gene call, TRBD1, goes unchecked for lack of DNA. The germline V gene encodes CDR1 MNHEY and CDR2 SMNVEV (reference sequence). The CDR3 consists of 16 residues. The CDR3: CASSLFSPSSYNEQFF.

The V gene is TRBV29-1, the J gene TRBJ2-1; TCRdb names TRBD1, which stays unverified in the absence of DNA. This CDR3 is 15 amino acids long. Germline loops: CDR1 SQVTM, CDR2 ANQGSEA. The CDR3: CSAPFPDHSYNEQFF.

The chain couples TRBV29-1 to TRBJ2-3; TCRdb proposes TRBD2, but this gene call is untestable without DNA. This CDR3 has 13 residues. Germline V gene lookup returns CDR1 SQVTM and CDR2 ANQGSEA. CDR3 amino acids: CSALAPSTDTQYF.

The J gene is TRBJ1-1, the V gene TRBV29-1; with no DNA, the TCRdb D assignment of TRBD1 cannot be verified. The CDR3 length is 12 residues. Germline V CDR1 and CDR2: SQVTM, ANQGSEA. The CDR3 is CSVALVNTEAFF.

The chain is built from TRBV19 and TRBJ2-1. The CDR3 has 15 residues. The germline V gene has CDR1 LNHDA and CDR2 SQIVND (reference sequence). This CDR3 is CASSLGSGSYNEQFF.

This chain connects TRBV7-2 to TRBJ2-7; without DNA, the TCRdb call of TRBD1 cannot be checked. The CDR3 totals 13 residues. Germline lookup yields CDR1 SGHTA and CDR2 FQGNSA. The CDR3 spells CASSPPSGDRPYF.

The chain couples TRBV5-1 to TRBJ1-1; TCRdb selects TRBD1, and the lack of DNA leaves this call unchecked. The CDR3 sequence is 14 residues long. Germline values: CDR1 SGHRS, CDR2 YFSETQ. CDR3 protein: CASHTGAGDTEAFF.

This rearrangement joins TRBV28 to TRBJ2-1. The CDR3 runs 13 residues. The germline gives CDR1 MDHEN, CDR2 SYDVKM. The CDR3 region is CASSPRLLNEQFF.

This chain's CDR3 is CSASRTSEVPTDTQYF. This chain uses TRBV20-1 with TRBJ2-3; with no DNA, the TCRdb D assignment of TRBD2 cannot be verified. CDR1 and CDR2 (germline): DFQATT, SNEGSKA (reference sequence). The length of the CDR3 is 16 residues.